The 5 T cell receptor beta chains below come from one sample, sequenced in a study of siplizumab effects on memory and regulatory T cells. The protocol was immunoSEQ multiplex PCR, while the TCRdb copy is restricted to in-frame clones and leaves out a portion. The sample contains approximately 100,000 clones, roughly nine tenths of which appear only once. The sample was Tregs sorted from blood. Receptors were obtained from a human donor in good health.

The V and J genes are TRBV29-1 and TRBJ2-5; 8 bases are a match to TRBD2. Germline-derived CDR1 and CDR2 are SQVTM and ANQGSEA. The trim removed 5 bases at V and 5 bases at J, leaving 10 bases unmatched. This CDR3 has 14 residues. The CDR3 coding sequence is TGCAGCGTTTCTTACAGCGGGAGAGGGGAGACCCAGTACTTC. Amino acids: CSVSYSGRGETQYF.

This clone was detected only once. The same CDR3 arises from other DNA sequences in this sample as well. The rearrangement joins TRBV19 to TRBJ2-3; D gene ambiguous. Germline CDR1 LNHDA, CDR2 SQIVND (reference sequence). V was pared by 3 bases and J by 0 bases, with 1 base between. The CDR3 is 12 residues long. The CDR3 DNA reads TGTGCCAGTAGTATCAGCACAGATACGCAGTATTTT. Protein product: CASSISTDTQYF.

The rearrangement joins TRBV2 to TRBJ2-5, with 9 bases fitting TRBD1. The CDR3 covers 14 residues. With V trimmed by 6 bases and J by 2 bases, 4 bases remained unmatched. Germline V gene sequence: CDR1 SNHLY, CDR2 FYNNEI. The CDR3 DNA sequence: TGTGCCAGCAGGAGAGGACAGGGGCAAGAGACCCAGTACTTC. Amino acid sequence: CASRRGQGQETQYF.

In DNA form, the CDR3 reads TGTGCCAGCAGCTCCAGACTAGCGGGAGGGCCTGGAGATACGCAGTATTTT. Translating gives CASSSRLAGGPGDTQYF. The genes are TRBV5-6 and TRBJ2-3; 14 bases map to TRBD2. The CDR3 spans 17 residues. From germline, CDR1 is SGHDT and CDR2 YYEEEE. J lost 5 bases, V lost 3 bases, and 8 bases had no gene match.

The chain links TRBV29-1 to TRBJ2-7; 9 positions match TRBD1. Losses at the gene ends were 7 bases for V and 3 bases for J; bases not matched to a gene: 1. Per germline, CDR1 SQVTM and CDR2 ANQGSEA. The CDR3 is 11 residues long. The CDR3 region is CSGGQGYEQYF. The CDR3 DNA follows: TGCAGCGGGGGACAGGGCTACGAGCAGTACTTC.